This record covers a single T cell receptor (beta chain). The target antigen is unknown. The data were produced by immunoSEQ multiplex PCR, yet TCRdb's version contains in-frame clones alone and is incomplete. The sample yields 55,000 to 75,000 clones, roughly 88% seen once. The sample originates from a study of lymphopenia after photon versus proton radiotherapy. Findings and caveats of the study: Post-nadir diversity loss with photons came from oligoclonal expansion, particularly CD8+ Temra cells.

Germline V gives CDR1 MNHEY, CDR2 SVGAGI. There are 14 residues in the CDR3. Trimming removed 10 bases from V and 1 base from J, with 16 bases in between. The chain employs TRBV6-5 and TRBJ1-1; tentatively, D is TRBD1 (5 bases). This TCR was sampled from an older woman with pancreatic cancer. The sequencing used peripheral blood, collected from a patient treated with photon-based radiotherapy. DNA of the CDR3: TGTGCCACCAAACTTACAGGCCCGAACACTGAAGCTTTCTTT. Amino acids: CATKLTGPNTEAFF.